This TCR beta chain comes out of a study of T-cell reconstitution after alpha-beta-depleted transplantation in children. This clonotype was seen only a few times. Using unique molecular identifiers, the investigators prepared the TCRbeta library. TCRdb processed the PCR reads anew with MiXCR; each CDR3 protein has one entry. In the table there are hundreds of thousands of distinct CDR3 sequences, approximately 19% of which are singletons. V was trimmed by 3 bases and J by 0 bases, leaving 12 bases between them. Germline CDR1 is MNHEY and CDR2 is SVGAGI. The length of the CDR3 is 17 residues. The receptor comes from a male patient between 2 and 10 years old who had a stem cell transplant for acute lymphoblastic leukemia, so the T cells may come from the graft donor. The rearrangement joins TRBV6-5 to TRBJ1-6; D may be TRBD1 (5 bases). The source was PBMCs, mostly from graft donor cells, collected 360 days after TCRalphabeta/CD19-depleted stem cell transplant. The CDR3 DNA reads as TGTGCCAGCAGTTATTTGGGGCTGAGCTCCTATAATTCACCCCTCCACTTT. As protein: CASSYLGLSSYNSPLHF.